Listed here are 22 T cell receptor beta chains from one sample, sequenced in a study of cytomegalovirus exposure and HLA in healthy donors. Measured with immunoSEQ multiplex PCR; TCRdb has only the in-frame clones, and not every one. The sample lists over 50,000 clones, almost 97% occurring once. Sample: PBMCs. Every receptor here comes from a woman aged 18-35 years in good health and CMV-seronegative.

This sequence joins TRBV7-2 and TRBJ2-5; perhaps TRBD2 as D (7 bases). The CDR3 is 14 amino acids. Trimming took 5 bases from V and 5 from J, leaving 15 bases between them. The germline V gene encodes CDR1 SGHTA and CDR2 FQGNSA. CDR3 coding DNA: TGTGCCAGCAGCCCGAGGGGGGGTTGGGAGACCCAGTACTTC. It yields the protein CASSPRGGWETQYF.

The chain links TRBV6-5 to TRBJ1-2; 8 bases line up with TRBD1. CDR3 length: 14 amino acids. Per the germline V gene, CDR1 is MNHEY and CDR2 is SVGAGI. V trimming: 6 bases; J trimming: 7 bases; junction bases outside the gene matches: 10. The CDR3 coding sequence is TGTGCCAGCAGAGACTCGACAGGGGACCGTGGCTACACCTTC. Its translation: CASRDSTGDRGYTF.

This sequence joins TRBV11-2 and TRBJ2-2; TRBD2 aligns across 7 bases. Germline V gene lookup returns CDR1 SGHAT and CDR2 FQNNGV. V dropped 3 bases and J dropped 7; count of bases not matched to a gene: 5. The CDR3 is 14 amino acids. The CDR3 bases are TGTGCCAGCAGCTTTGCGGGAGCGGTCGGGGAGCTGTTTTTT. This encodes CASSFAGAVGELFF. Full variable domain (outside the CDR3, taken from reference TRBV11-2 and TRBJ2-2): EAGVAQSPRYKIIEKRQSVAFWCNPISGHATLYWYQQILGQGPKLLIQFQNNGVVDDSQLPKDRFSAERLKGVDSTLKIQPAKLEDSAVYLCASSFAGAVGELFFGEGSRLTVL.

The genes are TRBV19 and TRBJ1-5, with TRBD1 identical over 11 bases. The CDR3 is 13 amino acids. J gave up 8 bases and V 5 bases, and 2 bases lay outside the gene matches. Looked up from germline, CDR1 is LNHDA and CDR2 is SQIVND (reference sequence). The CDR3 sequence is CASSWDRGEPQHF. Written as DNA, the CDR3 is TGTGCCAGTAGTTGGGACAGGGGGGAGCCCCAGCATTTT.

The J gene is TRBJ2-7, the V gene TRBV6-5; 7 bases align to TRBD1. Germline lookup yields CDR1 MNHEY and CDR2 SVGAGI. The J segment lost 4 bases and the V segment lost 6 bases, leaving 9 bases of the junction unmatched. The CDR3 extends over 14 amino acids. In DNA, the CDR3 is TGTGCCAGCAGAAGGGGGCGAGTGGGGTACGAGCAGTACTTC. Protein sequence: CASRRGRVGYEQYF.

This sequence joins TRBV30 and TRBJ2-7; 9 positions agree with TRBD1. The J segment lost 4 bases and the V segment lost 0 bases, leaving 10 bases of the junction unmatched. Germline loops: CDR1 GTSNPN, CDR2 SVGIG (reference sequence). This CDR3 is built from 16 residues. The CDR3 region is CAWSVFGGTGNYEQYF. The DNA of the CDR3 is TGTGCCTGGAGTGTATTTGGGGGGACAGGGAATTACGAGCAGTACTTC.

This rearrangement joins TRBV5-8 to TRBJ1-4; perhaps TRBD1 as D (5 bases). V was shortened by 0 bases and J by 0 bases, with 9 bases between the two germline ends. In germline, CDR1 is SGHTS, CDR2 YDEGEE. This CDR3 has 16 residues. The CDR3 coding sequence is TGTGCCAGCAGCTTGGCGGGGGAGGCAACTAATGAAAAACTGTTTTTT. Translated: CASSLAGEATNEKLFF.

The genes are TRBV18 and TRBJ2-7; 7 nucleotides agree with TRBD1. J was trimmed by 3 bases and V by 1 base; bases with no gene match: 6. Germline loops: CDR1 KGHSH, CDR2 LQKENI. The CDR3 is made up of 15 amino acids. This CDR3 reads CASSPRDRSNYEQYF. The CDR3 DNA reads TGTGCCAGCTCACCACGGGACAGATCCAACTACGAGCAGTACTTC.

The rearrangement uses TRBV7-6 and TRBJ2-1; 8 bases match TRBD2. Trimming removed 2 bases from V and 8 bases from J; junction bases left unmatched: 14. Per germline, CDR1 SGHVS and CDR2 FNYEAQ. The CDR3 covers 17 residues. The CDR3 spells CASSLSRLVAGWDEQFF. The DNA for the CDR3 is TGTGCCAGCAGCTTAAGCCGGTTGGTAGCGGGGTGGGATGAGCAGTTCTTC. The full variable domain, completed using reference TRBV7-6 and TRBJ2-1, is GAGVSQSPRYKVTKRGQDVALRCDPISGHVSLYWYRQALGQGPEFLTYFNYEAQQDKSGLPNDRFSAERPEGSISTLTIQRTEQRDSAMYRCASSLSRLVAGWDEQFFGPGTRLTVL.

The gene calls are TRBV28 and TRBJ1-4, with no clear D. In germline, CDR1 is MDHEN, CDR2 SYDVKM. V lost 7 bases and J 6 bases, leaving 15 bases between the germline ends. The CDR3 is 14 residues long. Here the CDR3 reads CASMAGQTHEKLFF. In nucleotides, the CDR3 is TGTGCCAGCATGGCGGGCCAGACCCATGAAAAACTGTTTTTT.

This clone occurred a few times. The genes are TRBV29-1 and TRBJ1-5; tentatively, D is TRBD1 (5 bases). Germline V gives CDR1 SQVTM, CDR2 ANQGSEA. The CDR3 length is 13 residues. V lost 6 bases to trimming and J lost 3 bases, with 12 bases between them. The CDR3 protein is CSVGGRPNQPQHF. The CDR3 DNA is TGCAGCGTGGGGGGACGTCCCAATCAGCCCCAGCATTTT.

This clone was recorded only once. The V call is TRBV6-5, the J call TRBJ2-1; 9 bases are shared with TRBD2. After removal of 8 bases from V and 2 bases from J, the junction contained 7 bases not matched to a gene. This CDR3 comprises 15 residues. Per germline, CDR1 MNHEY and CDR2 SVGAGI. In nucleotides, the CDR3 is TGTGCCAGCTCGGCGGGGGGGACCCCCTACAATGAGCAGTTCTTC. Translated: CASSAGGTPYNEQFF.

The CDR3 DNA follows: TGTGCCATCAGTGAGTCGAGACCCGACGGGGGCGAGCAGTACTTC. Translation: CAISESRPDGGEQYF. The rearrangement links TRBV10-3 to TRBJ2-7, with a tentative D call TRBD2 (6 bases). The germline CDR1 and CDR2 sequences are ENHRY and SYGVKD. The CDR3 sequence is 15 residues long. Between the trimmed V and J ends, which lost 0 bases and 6 bases, there was a span of 15 bases.

The chain is built from TRBV5-4 and TRBJ2-7; TRBD2 matches at 7 bases. After removal of 4 bases from V and 2 bases from J, the junction contained 9 bases not matched to a gene. Germline CDR1 and CDR2: SGHNT and YYREEE (reference sequence). CDR3 length equals 15 residues. The CDR3 loop is CASSRSPSGPYEQYF. Written as DNA, the CDR3 is TGTGCCAGCAGCAGAAGCCCTAGCGGACCCTACGAGCAGTACTTC.

This chain uses TRBV7-2 with TRBJ1-4; tentative D call: TRBD1 (6 bases). The germline V gene encodes CDR1 SGHTA and CDR2 FQGNSA. The CDR3 is 15 residues long. Trimming left V 5 bases short and J 2 bases short, with 12 bases between. CDR3 amino acids: CASSERGSTNEKLFF. The CDR3 DNA is TGTGCCAGCAGCGAGAGGGGGTCGACTAATGAAAAACTGTTTTTT.

The V gene is TRBV7-9, the J gene TRBJ2-7; no clear D gene. There are 12 residues in the CDR3. Per germline, CDR1 SEHNR and CDR2 FQNEAQ (reference sequence). Deletions cut 1 base from V and 6 bases from J, with 7 bases between. The CDR3 bases are TGTGCCAGCAGCTTAGGTCTCCTCGAGCAGTACTTC. Protein sequence: CASSLGLLEQYF.

This clone was recorded once. This chain joins TRBV10-2 and TRBJ2-1; maybe TRBD1 (6 bases). Trimming took 8 bases from V and 9 from J, leaving 14 bases between them. Germline V lookup: CDR1 WSHSY, CDR2 SAAADI. The length of the CDR3 is 12 residues. CDR3 bases: TGCGCCAGCCTAATAGGACAGAGTGAGCAGTTCTTC. Translation: CASLIGQSEQFF.

The rearrangement joins TRBV7-2 to TRBJ2-6; 11 nucleotides line up with TRBD1. After removal of 1 base from V and 2 bases from J, the junction contained 4 bases not matched to a gene. Looked up from germline, CDR1 is SGHTA and CDR2 is FQGNSA. The CDR3 runs to 18 residues. This CDR3 reads CASSLVGTGGAGANVLTF. The CDR3 coding sequence is TGTGCCAGCAGCTTAGTTGGGACAGGGGGAGCTGGGGCCAACGTCCTGACTTTC. Together with reference TRBV7-2 and TRBJ2-6, the CDR3 gives the full variable domain: GAGVSQSPSNKVTEKGKDVELRCDPISGHTALYWYRQSLGQGLEFLIYFQGNSAPDKSGLPSDRFSAERTGGSVSTLTIQRTQQEDSAVYLCASSLVGTGGAGANVLTFGAGSRLTVL.

The chain recombines TRBV7-9 with TRBJ1-1, with D possibly matching TRBD1 (5 bases). V lost 5 bases and J lost 0, with 16 bases in between. CDR1 is SEHNR, CDR2 FQNEAQ, per germline (reference sequence). The CDR3 runs to 16 residues. CDR3 amino acids: CASSPLGRGMNTEAFF. CDR3 DNA: TGTGCCAGCAGCCCCCTTGGGCGGGGGATGAACACTGAAGCTTTCTTT. The full variable domain, its missing parts supplied by reference TRBV7-9 and TRBJ1-1, is DTGVSQNPRHKITKRGQNVTFRCDPISEHNRLYWYRQTLGQGPEFLTYFQNEAQLEKSRLLSDRFSAERPKGSFSTLEIQRTEQGDSAMYLCASSPLGRGMNTEAFFGQGTRLTVV.

This clone was seen a single time. The genes are TRBV5-4 and TRBJ1-2; D might be TRBD1 (5 bases). With 3 bases removed from V and 0 bases from J, the gap between germline ends came to 9 bases. The CDR3 length is 14 residues. Germline CDR1 and CDR2: SGHNT and YYREEE (reference sequence). DNA of the CDR3: TGTGCCAGCAGCTCCCGGGGGACTAACTATGGCTACACCTTC. Its translation is CASSSRGTNYGYTF.

This chain connects TRBV5-1 to TRBJ1-3, with a weak D call TRBD1 (5 bases). This CDR3 has 16 residues. CDR1 is SGHRS, CDR2 YFSETQ, per germline. Trimming cost V 4 bases and J 0 bases, with 14 bases left between them. CDR3 sequence: CASSPADTSSGNTIYF. As DNA, the CDR3 is TGCGCCAGCAGCCCGGCGGACACGAGCTCTGGAAACACCATATATTTT.

The chain has TRBV20-1 and TRBJ1-1; D might be TRBD1 (6 bases). CDR1 is DFQATT, CDR2 SNEGSKA, per germline (reference sequence). The length of the CDR3 is 11 residues. The CDR3, as DNA: TGCAGGGGGGTTGGGGGCGCTGAAGCTTTCTTT. It yields the protein CRGVGGAEAFF.